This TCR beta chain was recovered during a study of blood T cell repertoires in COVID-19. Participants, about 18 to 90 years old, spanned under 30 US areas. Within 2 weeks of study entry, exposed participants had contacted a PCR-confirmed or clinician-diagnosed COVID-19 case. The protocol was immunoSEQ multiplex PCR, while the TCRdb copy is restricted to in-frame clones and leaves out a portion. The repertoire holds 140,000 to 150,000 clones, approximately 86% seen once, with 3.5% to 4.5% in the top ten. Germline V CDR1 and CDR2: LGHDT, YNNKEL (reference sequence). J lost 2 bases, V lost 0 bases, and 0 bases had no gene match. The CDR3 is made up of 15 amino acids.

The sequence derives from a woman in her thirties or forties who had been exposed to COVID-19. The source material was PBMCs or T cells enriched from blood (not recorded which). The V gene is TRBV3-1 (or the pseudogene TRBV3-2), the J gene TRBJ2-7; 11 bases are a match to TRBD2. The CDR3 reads CASSQELAGAYEQYF. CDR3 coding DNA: TGTGCCAGCAGCCAAGAACTAGCGGGGGCCTACGAGCAGTACTTC.